The present TCR beta chain was sequenced within a study of T cells after posttransplantation cyclophosphamide (dated by TCRdb to about 2016). For context, the study as a whole: Using TRB sequencing, the study followed how the T cell repertoire reconstituted after myeloablative bone marrow transplantation in which posttransplantation cyclophosphamide served as GVHD prophylaxis. Samples from under 40 PTCy-treated patients and over 15 related bone marrow donors of those patients were subjected to antigen receptor sequencing. Blood from all 34 PTCy patients with 1-year posttransplant specimens was subjected to TRB sequencing. Up to roughly 3 additional blood samples from 2 to 5.2 years after transplant were also TRB-sequenced in 3 patients, as was pretransplant blood from 4 patients. TRA and TRB clonality were tightly correlated in several samples, so subsequent TCR analyses focused on TRB only. Public TRB sequences were searched against a database of over 3,600 sequences associated with responses to pathogens, tumor antigens, self-antigens and alloantigens.

Broad study findings and their caveats: Across the 45 or so patients, TRB clonality was highly associated with recipient CMV seropositivity and CMV reactivation, and diversity with PTCy was similar to that in the CNI/methotrexate controls. Donor-recipient similarity was low at 1-2 months but rose over the first year, and later blood repertoires were often dominated by donor CD8+ memory clones. The TRB repertoires of T cells infiltrating skin or the GI tract showed only limited overlap with the TRB repertoires found in blood.

Comment on this clone: Its antigen is unknown. Within one base of it there is no much larger clone, and no base qualities were kept.

From the cysteine through the phenylalanine, the CDR3 covers 15 amino acids. Only the CDR3 portion is preserved as DNA: 45 bases, with reading frame beginning at the first base. V loses 0 bases of germline sequence and J loses 0 bases, and the interval between the two ends is 9 bases. The germline V gene provides CDR1 SGHRS and CDR2 YFSETQ. The PTCy-treated patients were drawn from a prospective, multi-institutional clinical trial. Mononuclear cells from peripheral blood and bone marrow were separated by Ficoll-Hypaque density centrifugation and then cryopreserved. TRB sequencing was run on genomic DNA with either the immunoSEQ assay at survey resolution or the hsTCRB kit. As for the authors' bioinformatics: The immunoSEQ software handled initial read processing, and the LymphoSeq R package was used for repertoire analyses. Clonality was computed as 1 minus normalized Shannon entropy; Gini coefficient was also calculated for each TRB dataset. Phenotypes of unsorted samples were inferred by mapping TRB sequences from sorted subsets of the recipient or donor onto the same recipient's unsorted samples. TCRdb provides this immuneACCESS table in a form limited to in-frame rearrangements. Some clones are lacking; in checked studies, under half of them reflect an unresolved V gene, and why the rest are absent is not known. That table supplies the V and J calls and clone size; D and trimming were determined from the DNA. The sample includes tens of thousands of clones, with 85% to 90% observed a single time. Over 2.5% of the sample rests with the top ten.

The specimen was PBMCs. This TCR came from a man younger than 45 with a blood cancer, CMV-positive, and with a related stem cell donor. This chain is built from TRBV5-1 and TRBJ1-1, with an unclear D gene assignment. This receptor carries the CDR3 CASSLDGGVNTEAFF. At the DNA level, the sequence is TGCGCCAGCAGCTTGGACGGAGGTGTGAACACTGAAGCTTTCTTT.